This T cell receptor (beta chain) was recorded in a study of vaccination effects on CD4 cells after COVID-19. In the case of this clone: Its specificity is not known.

The V end lost 5 bases, the J end lost 7 bases, and 17 bases lay between the germline ends. The CDR3 has 14 amino acids. Germline V gene lookup returns CDR1 LGHDT and CDR2 YNNKEL (reference sequence). Subsequent to roughly 9 days of culture, CD4+ T cells were isolated. Clones were read by immunoSEQ multiplex PCR, and TCRdb kept only the in-frame ones, dropping some. The data hold approximately 31,000 clones, with around two thirds observed a single time. Sequencing was performed on CD4+ T cells from PBMCs cultured without peptide, taken before COVID-19 vaccination. This clonotype was sampled from a human donor who received a COVID-19 vaccine. The chain has TRBV3-1 (or the pseudogene TRBV3-2) and TRBJ1-1; D gene unclear. The CDR3 reads CASSLILGTGEAFF. DNA for the CDR3: TGTGCCAGCAGCTTGATCCTGGGCACCGGTGAAGCTTTCTTT.